A selection of T cell receptor beta chains follows, all from one sample in a study of blood T cells in healthy people across ages. TCRdb analysed the 5' RACE reads with MiXCR anew, one entry per CDR3 protein. Altogether some 1.5 million distinct CDR3 sequences are present, 28% being singletons, with the ten largest covering roughly 8.2%. Sequencing input: blood. The source is a woman aged 25 to 39 in good health. CDR3s include the opening cysteine and the closing phenylalanine or tryptophan. The D gene is left open where the match is weak. Size is stated for part of the rows, as once, few or many counts, or as a class when the clone is expanded.

CDR3 length	D gene	clone size	V gene	J gene	CDR3 DNA	CDR3 protein
15	TRBD1	few	TRBV12-3/TRBV12-4	TRBJ2-7	TGTGCCAGCAGGACCGGGACAGGTAACGCCTACGAGCAGTACTTC	CASRTGTGNAYEQYF
14	NA	NA	TRBV7-9	TRBJ1-1	TGTGCCAGCAGCGTCCCTCAGGGACGGCCTGAAGCTTTCTTT	CASSVPQGRPEAFF
17	NA	NA	TRBV5-1	TRBJ2-6	TGCGCCAGCAGTCCTGCGCCCGAGGGCTCTGGGGCCAACGTCCTGACTTTC	CASSPAPEGSGANVLTF
17	TRBD2	many	TRBV9	TRBJ2-1	TGTGCCAGCAGCGGAGGGCGACTAGCGGCCCGTTACAATGAGCAGTTCTTC	CASSGGRLAARYNEQFF
17	NA	few	TRBV20-1	TRBJ2-3	TGCAGTGCTAGAGATTGGACCTCCGGGGGAATCACAGATACGCAGTATTTT	CSARDWTSGGITDTQYF
17	TRBD1	few	TRBV7-8	TRBJ1-2	TGTGCCAGCAGCCCGACCGTAGGACAGGGGGTCAACTATGGCTACACCTTC	CASSPTVGQGVNYGYTF
14	NA	NA	TRBV7-2	TRBJ2-3	TGTGCCAGCAGACGGACCCCGGGCGCGGATACGCAGTATTTT	CASRRTPGADTQYF
14	NA	once	TRBV19	TRBJ1-1	TGTGCCAGTAGGCTCGACTTACAGGGAACTGAAGCTTTCTTT	CASRLDLQGTEAFF
15	TRBD2	NA	TRBV3-1	TRBJ2-1	TGTGCCAGCAGCCAACAGACTAGCGGGAGAGGTGAGCAGTTCTTC	CASSQQTSGRGEQFF
15	NA	NA	TRBV12-3/TRBV12-4	TRBJ2-3	TGTGCCAGCAGACCGGGTCCCCACTTGACAGATACGCAGTATTTT	CASRPGPHLTDTQYF
14	NA	NA	TRBV20-1	TRBJ1-2	TGCAGTGCTAGAGAGGCCACGACTAACTATGGCTACACCTTC	CSAREATTNYGYTF
14	TRBD1	many	TRBV30	TRBJ1-2	TGTGCCTGGAGTGTGGGACAGGGGGGATCGAGCTACACCTTC	CAWSVGQGGSSYTF
13	NA	NA	TRBV29-1	TRBJ2-1	TGCAGCGCTGACTCCCAGATGGGTAATGAGCAGTTCTTC	CSADSQMGNEQFF
18	NA	few	TRBV7-9	TRBJ2-1	TGTGCCAGCAGCTCAAACGACCCTTCCTGGGGCTCCTACAATGAGCAGTTCTTC	CASSSNDPSWGSYNEQFF
15	NA	NA	TRBV5-1	TRBJ1-4	TGCGCCAGCAGCTTGGAAGACGGGGCGGGTGAAAAACTGTTTTTT	CASSLEDGAGEKLFF
16	TRBD2	few	TRBV2	TRBJ2-7	TGTGCCAGCAGGGCCGGGACTAGCGGGGGGGCCTACGAGCAGTACTTC	CASRAGTSGGAYEQYF
17	TRBD2	NA	TRBV20-1	TRBJ2-7	TGCAGTGCTAGAGTGGTGGGCGGGAGTAAAGGAATCTACGAGCAGTACTTC	CSARVVGGSKGIYEQYF
16	TRBD1	few	TRBV12-3/TRBV12-4	TRBJ2-1	TGTGCCAGCAGCCCTGGACAGGGGCGGTCCTACAATGAGCAGTTCTTC	CASSPGQGRSYNEQFF
13	NA	many	TRBV6-5	TRBJ2-2	TGTGCCAGCAGTTATCCAGGGACCGGGGAGCTGTTTTTT	CASSYPGTGELFF
19	TRBD2	NA	TRBV27	TRBJ2-3	TGTGCCAGCAGTTCCTACGATCGGACTAGCGGGAGCGATACAGATACGCAGTATTTT	CASSSYDRTSGSDTDTQYF
13	NA	NA	TRBV18	TRBJ2-1	TGTACCAGCTCACCAAGGACTGACAATGAGCAGTTCTTC	CTSSPRTDNEQFF
15	NA	NA	TRBV20-1	TRBJ1-5	TGCAGTGCTTACAGGCCGGGTTCGAGCAATCAGCCCCAGCATTTT	CSAYRPGSSNQPQHF
14	NA	once	TRBV30	TRBJ1-5	TGTGCCTGGAGCGGGGGGACACCGAATCAGCCCCAGCATTTT	CAWSGGTPNQPQHF
17	TRBD2	few	TRBV29-1	TRBJ2-7	TGCAGCGTAAGGGGACTAGCGGGAACCAGCTCCTACAATGAGCAGTACTTC	CSVRGLAGTSSYNEQYF
14	TRBD1	NA	TRBV25-1	TRBJ1-2	TGTGCCAGCAGAGGACAGGGGGTTAACTATGGCTACACCTTC	CASRGQGVNYGYTF
16	NA	NA	TRBV7-6	TRBJ2-3	TGTGCCAGCAGCCTTGAGACAGGTCTCAATACAGATACGCAGTATTTT	CASSLETGLNTDTQYF
11	NA	NA	TRBV20-1	TRBJ2-3	TGCAGTGCAGCCCCAAAGGATACGCAGTATTTT	CSAAPKDTQYF
13	NA	NA	TRBV28	TRBJ1-2	TGTGCCAGCAGTTTCGGGGGTGCTGGTGGCTACACCTTC	CASSFGGAGGYTF
15	TRBD1	few	TRBV11-2	TRBJ2-1	TGTGCCAGCAGCTTTTGGGGACAGGGAGGTGAGGAGCAGTTCTTC	CASSFWGQGGEEQFF
14	NA	NA	TRBV20-1	TRBJ2-3	TGCAGTGCTAGAGGGGCCGTCAGGGTAGATACGCAGTATTTT	CSARGAVRVDTQYF
15	NA	NA	TRBV24-1	TRBJ2-3	TGTGCCACCAGTGACCCGGGGGCTAGCACAGATACGCAGTATTTT	CATSDPGASTDTQYF
15	NA	NA	TRBV24-1	TRBJ2-3	TGTGCCACATCCGACTCCAGGGGAGGCACAGATACGCAGTATTTT	CATSDSRGGTDTQYF
11	TRBD2	NA	TRBV20-1	TRBJ2-5	TGCAGTGCTAGAGCGGGGGGGACCCAGTACTTC	CSARAGGTQYF
12	NA	NA	TRBV28	TRBJ2-7	TGTGCCAGCAGGGATTCTCCAGGGTGGCAGTACTTC	CASRDSPGWQYF
16	TRBD1	many	TRBV20-1	TRBJ2-7	TGCAGTGCTCCCCTTGGGACAGCCGGTACCTCCTACGAGCAGTACTTC	CSAPLGTAGTSYEQYF
12	NA	few	TRBV7-2	TRBJ2-1	TGTGCCAGCAGCTTAGCGGAGGGCCAGCAGTTCTTC	CASSLAEGQQFF
16	TRBD1	NA	TRBV4-1	TRBJ1-2	TGCGCCAGCAGCCAACAGGGACAGGGGGCGGTGGGTGGCTACACCTTC	CASSQQGQGAVGGYTF
17	TRBD1	NA	TRBV11-2	TRBJ2-7	TGTGTCAGCAGCTTAGGGGGCCTCCGGGACCAGGCCTACGAGCAGTACTTC	CVSSLGGLRDQAYEQYF
13	TRBD1	NA	TRBV4-1	TRBJ2-1	TGCGCCAGCAGCCCGCGACAGGGAAATGAGCAGTTCTTC	CASSPRQGNEQFF
14	NA	once	TRBV12-3/TRBV12-4	TRBJ1-5	TGTGCCAACAGTTCCAGGCGTAGCAATCAGCCCCAGCATTTT	CANSSRRSNQPQHF
15	NA	few	TRBV10-3	TRBJ1-5	TGTGCCATCAGTGGAGGGGACATGGGCCATCAGCCCCAGCATTTT	CAISGGDMGHQPQHF